These 4 T cell receptor beta chains share one sample of origin, sequenced in a study of shared clonotypes between healthy human individuals (dated by TCRdb to about 2020). For the CD8 naive samples, CD45RO-negative cells were positively selected for CCR7, yielding a CD45RA+CCR7+ population from which TemRA cells were excluded. The protocol used for the library was the immunoSEQ multiplex PCR assay. TCRdb's version of the immuneACCESS table is confined to in-frame rearrangements and falls short of the full clone set. An unresolved V gene accounts for under half of the shortfall where checked; the remainder is of unknown origin. The sample table lists fewer than 700,000 clones, 85% to 95% of them with a count of one. About 0.11% of the sample rests with the top ten. Sequencing was done on a sample of naive CD8+ T cells sorted from blood. The label giving this sample's cell subset or site can be read as: CD45RA+CCR7+. Source of these receptors: a young woman in good health.

A word on this clone: Other DNA sequences of this sample code for an identical CDR3. V gene TRBV5-1 combines with J gene TRBJ2-7, with D unresolved. The CDR3 is 13 amino acids. Trimming cost V 0 bases and J 3 bases, with 7 bases left between them. From germline, CDR1 is SGHRS and CDR2 YFSETQ. The CDR3 DNA reads as TGCGCCAGCAGCTTGGATCCGGGCTACGAGCAGTACTTC. This codes for CASSLDPGYEQYF.

The chain employs TRBV5-1 and TRBJ2-5; the D call may be TRBD1 or TRBD2 (5 bases each). The DNA end is a closer match to TRBJ2-7, so the J assignment may be wrong. This CDR3 comprises 15 residues. The germline gives CDR1 SGHRS, CDR2 YFSETQ. This CDR3 is CASSQGTASSYEQYF. The CDR3 coding sequence is TGCGCCAGCAGCCAAGGGACGGCGAGCTCCTACGAGCAGTACTTC.

The chain uses TRBV6-1 and TRBJ2-5; 11 bases are shared with TRBD2. The DNA end is more similar to TRBJ2-7, so the J call may be wrong. The CDR3 has 17 residues. Looked up from germline, CDR1 is MNHNS and CDR2 is SASEGT. The CDR3 loop reads CASSVRLAGPPSYEQYF. DNA for the CDR3: TGTGCCAGCAGTGTAAGACTAGCGGGGCCTCCCTCCTACGAGCAGTACTTC.

This clone came up a few times. V gene TRBV6-1 combines with J gene TRBJ1-5; perhaps TRBD1 as D (6 bases). V was trimmed by 4 bases and J by 4 bases, leaving 11 bases between them. CDR1 is MNHNS and CDR2 is SASEGT in the germline V gene. The CDR3 is 14 residues long. The CDR3 DNA follows: TGTGCCAGCAGTGCGGGGGGCGGGAATCAGCCCCAGCATTTT. Translating it yields CASSAGGGNQPQHF.